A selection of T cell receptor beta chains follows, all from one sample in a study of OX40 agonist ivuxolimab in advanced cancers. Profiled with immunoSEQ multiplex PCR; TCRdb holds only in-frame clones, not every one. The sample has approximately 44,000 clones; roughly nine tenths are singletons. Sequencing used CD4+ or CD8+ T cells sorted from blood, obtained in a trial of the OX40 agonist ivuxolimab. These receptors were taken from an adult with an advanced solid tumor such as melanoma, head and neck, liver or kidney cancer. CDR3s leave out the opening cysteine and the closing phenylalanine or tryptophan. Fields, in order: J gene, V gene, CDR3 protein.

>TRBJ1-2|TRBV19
ASSRSPTEFYGYT
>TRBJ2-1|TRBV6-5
ASSLFREGLNEQF
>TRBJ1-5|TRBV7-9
ASSTRNSNQPQH
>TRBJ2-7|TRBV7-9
ASSLETSGASYEQY
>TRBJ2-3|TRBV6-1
ASSDDISGRGTDTQY
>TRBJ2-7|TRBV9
ASSLTPTGYEQY
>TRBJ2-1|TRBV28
ASQRTSGRIGEQF
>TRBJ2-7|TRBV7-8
ASSLVGGGTYEQY
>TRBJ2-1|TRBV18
ASSPFLTRNHEQF
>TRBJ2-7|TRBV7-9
ASSLRAGADYEQY
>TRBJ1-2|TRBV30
AWSEDYGYT
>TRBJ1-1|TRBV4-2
ASSQGVTEAF
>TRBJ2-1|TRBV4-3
ASSQDTSGRYLGNEQF
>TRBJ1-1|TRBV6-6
ASSYGRQGNTEAF
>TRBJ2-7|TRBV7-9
ASSLDTAPAY
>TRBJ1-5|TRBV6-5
ASTPGVGQPQH
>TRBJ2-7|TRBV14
ASSPTGTYEQY
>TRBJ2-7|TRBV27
ASSLSPYEQY
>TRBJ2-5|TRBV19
ASGGTGETQY
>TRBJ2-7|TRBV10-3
ATQGTQGDYEQY
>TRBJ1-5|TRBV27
ASSLSGGLENQPQH
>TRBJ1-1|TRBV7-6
ASSFGGSGTEAF
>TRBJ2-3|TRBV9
ASSVYPGGTDTQY
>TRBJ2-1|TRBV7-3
ASSLLGGIYNEQF
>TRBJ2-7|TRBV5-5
ASSPGLALYEQY
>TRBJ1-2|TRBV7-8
ASSLETGKFGYT
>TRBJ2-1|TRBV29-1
SALGLAGGPRHLSSYNEQF
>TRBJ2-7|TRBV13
ASSHLTAGDYEQY
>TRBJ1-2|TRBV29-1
SVEDLESGNYGYT
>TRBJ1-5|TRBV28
ASSNTLSNQPQH
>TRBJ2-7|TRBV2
ASTAYGTVTYEQY
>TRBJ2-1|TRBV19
ASSVGLAGVSEQF
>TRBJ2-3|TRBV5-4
ASSLDLNLAGALDTQY
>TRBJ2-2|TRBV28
ASSLGREDTGELF
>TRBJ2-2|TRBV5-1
ASSLWLAGESGTGELF
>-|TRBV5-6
ASSDSYEQY
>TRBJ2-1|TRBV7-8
ASSSLRRTGGDEQF
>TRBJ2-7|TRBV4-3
ASSQTLAGELYEQY
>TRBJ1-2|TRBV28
ASSTSNYGYT
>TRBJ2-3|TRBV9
ASSVVSTDTQY
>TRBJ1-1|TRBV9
ASSRNVGWNTEAF
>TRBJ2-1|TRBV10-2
ASSESMGREYNEQF
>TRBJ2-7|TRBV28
ASSLLATRRYEQY
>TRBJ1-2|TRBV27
ASSTRTGPNYGYT
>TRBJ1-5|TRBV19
ASSLVVGGYSNQPQH
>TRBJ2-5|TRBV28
ASSPGTSDSETQY
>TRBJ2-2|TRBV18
ASSPIGNTGELF